The T cell receptor (beta chain) described here comes from a study of T cell changes during pregnancy in multiple sclerosis. Measured with immunoSEQ multiplex PCR; TCRdb has only the in-frame clones, and not every one. This sample has approximately 35,000 clones, with around 90% found just once. Trimming removed 4 bases from V and 6 bases from J, with 7 bases in between. This CDR3 contains 11 residues. In germline, CDR1 is SEHNR, CDR2 FQNEAQ (reference sequence). The source was CD4+ T cells from peripheral blood mononuclear cells, collected in the second trimester of pregnancy. The chain couples TRBV7-9 to TRBJ2-7, with D maybe TRBD2 (6 bases). The clonotype originates from a female donor in good health, enrolled as a control in a pregnancy study. The DNA for the CDR3 is TGTGCCAGCAGCTGGGAGGCCGAGCAGTACTTC. Its protein is CASSWEAEQYF.